The 32 T cell receptor beta chains in this list originate from one sample, sequenced in a study of vaccination effects on CD4 cells after COVID-19. The table came from immunoSEQ multiplex PCR; TCRdb's copy has only in-frame clones and leaves some out. Here the sample spans tens of thousands of clones, around 70% being singletons. Prior to sequencing, the ViraFEST assay stimulated PBMC with viral peptide pools, which expanded the antigen-specific CD4+ T cells. Following culture for around 10 days, CD4+ T cells were isolated. It was between March and December 2020 that the person had a SARS-CoV-2 infection confirmed by PCR. The antigens of these receptors remain unknown. The specimen was CD4+ T cells from PBMCs cultured with HIV peptides, collected before COVID-19 vaccination. Described subset: HIV-1 Nef peptide pool negative control/reference culture. Source of these receptors: a human donor who had a prior SARS-CoV-2 infection.

This clone appeared a single time. The CDR3 bases are TGTGCCAGCAGTTACCGGGTCGGGAAAGTCTCGCATGAGCAGTTCTTC. It specifies CASSYRVGKVSHEQFF. The gene calls are TRBV6-2 or TRBV6-3 and TRBJ2-1, with a possible D match to TRBD2 (5 bases). The CDR3 is 16 residues long. Germline V gene sequence: CDR1 MNHEY, CDR2 SVGEGT. Trimming pared 2 bases from V and 8 bases from J, leaving 19 bases between.

The chain is built from TRBV18 and TRBJ1-2, with D possibly matching TRBD1 (5 bases). Looked up from germline, CDR1 is KGHSH and CDR2 is LQKENI. The V end was cut by 2 bases, the J end by 2 bases, with 18 bases between. CDR3 length: 17 residues. DNA for the CDR3: TGTGCCAGCTCACCAAATTCTGCAGGGAGGATAAACTATGGCTACACCTTC. The encoded protein is CASSPNSAGRINYGYTF. Full variable domain (missing parts from reference TRBV18 and TRBJ1-2): NAGVMQNPRHLVRRRGQEARLRCSPMKGHSHVYWYRQLPEEGLKFMVYLQKENIIDESGMPKERFSAEFPKEGPSILRIQQVVRGDSAAYFCASSPNSAGRINYGYTFGSGTRLTVV.

The J gene is TRBJ2-7, the V gene TRBV10-3; TRBD2 matches 13 bases. The CDR3 consists of 14 residues. Looked up from germline, CDR1 is ENHRY and CDR2 is SYGVKD. With V trimmed by 6 bases and J by 5 bases, 4 bases remained unmatched. The CDR3 DNA sequence: TGTGCCATCAGACTAGCGGGAGGGCCCGACGAGCAGTACTTC. This encodes CAIRLAGGPDEQYF.

This chain joins TRBV7-2 and TRBJ1-5; 8 bases are shared with TRBD1. V trimming: 4 bases; J trimming: 4 bases; junction bases outside the gene matches: 3. Germline V gene sequence: CDR1 SGHTA, CDR2 FQGNSA. The CDR3 runs to 14 residues. CDR3 region: CASSWRTGNQPQHF. The CDR3 coding sequence is TGTGCCAGCAGCTGGAGGACAGGGAATCAGCCCCAGCATTTT.

The gene calls are TRBV3-1 (or the pseudogene TRBV3-2) and TRBJ1-6; 7 positions agree with TRBD1. This CDR3 has 18 residues. The V gene's germline CDR1 is LGHDT and CDR2 YNNKEL (reference sequence). V was pared by 1 base and J by 8 bases, with 14 bases of the junction left unmatched. This CDR3 reads CASSQVISGGVLDSPLHF. Here the CDR3 DNA reads TGTGCCAGCAGCCAAGTAATCTCAGGGGGGGTTTTGGATTCACCCCTCCACTTT.

The V gene is TRBV7-2, the J gene TRBJ2-7; D is ambiguous. The V gene's germline CDR1 is SGHTA and CDR2 FQGNSA. The CDR3 has 14 residues. Trimming took 2 bases from V and 4 from J, leaving 12 bases between them. The DNA of the CDR3 is TGTGCCAGCAGCTTATACACGAGCTCTTACGAGCAGTACTTC. Its protein is CASSLYTSSYEQYF.

V usage is TRBV6-5 and J usage is TRBJ2-7; D may match TRBD1 or TRBD2 (6 bases each). V lost 0 bases, J lost 9 bases, and 21 bases lay in between. Germline V gene sequence: CDR1 MNHEY, CDR2 SVGAGI. This CDR3 spans 16 amino acids. The CDR3 is CASSYSISGGLRGQYF. The DNA for the CDR3 is TGTGCCAGCAGTTACTCGATCAGCGGAGGGCTCAGGGGGCAGTACTTC.

The chain is built from TRBV7-9 and TRBJ2-2, with D hard to call. Trimming cost V 0 bases and J 5 bases, with 10 bases left between them. Germline CDR1 and CDR2: SEHNR and FQNEAQ (reference sequence). This CDR3 region has 15 residues. This CDR3 reads CASSLAGSRTGELFF. In nucleotides, the CDR3 is TGTGCCAGCAGCTTAGCAGGGTCTCGGACCGGGGAGCTGTTTTTT.

CDR3 in DNA: TGTGCCAGCAGCTCCCAGACTAGCGGTAGCACAGATACGCAGTATTTT. Its protein product is CASSSQTSGSTDTQYF. This chain uses TRBV7-3 with TRBJ2-3, with 9 positions matching TRBD2. CDR3 size: 16 residues. CDR1 SGHTA and CDR2 FQGTGA come from the germline V gene. Germline trimming cut 4 bases from V and 0 bases from J; bases unmatched to any gene: 5.

The rearrangement joins TRBV4-1 to TRBJ2-7; 9 bases are a match to TRBD1. V lost 1 base to trimming and J lost 2 bases; unmatched junction nucleotides: 6. Germline loops: CDR1 MGHRA, CDR2 YSYEKL. This CDR3 has 16 residues. The CDR3 region has the DNA TGCGCCAGCAGCCAAGGGAGGGACAGGGTAACCTACGAGCAGTACTTC. It specifies CASSQGRDRVTYEQYF.

This chain connects TRBV6-5 to TRBJ2-7, with TRBD2 matching 7 bases. Trimming took 1 base from V and 7 from J; bases not matched to a gene: 4. The CDR3 contains 13 residues. Per the germline V gene, CDR1 is MNHEY and CDR2 is SVGAGI. The CDR3 nucleotides are TGTGCCAGCAGTTACTATGGGACTATTGAGCAGTACTTC. Translated: CASSYYGTIEQYF.

This clone has only a few counts. The V and J genes are TRBV25-1 and TRBJ2-2; either TRBD1 or TRBD2 may fit D (6 bases each). The V gene's germline CDR1 is MGHDK and CDR2 SYGVNS. With 3 bases removed from V and 9 bases from J, the gap between germline ends came to 8 bases. The CDR3 totals 12 residues. In DNA, the CDR3 is TGTGCCAGCAGTGAGGGGGGCCGGGAGCTGTTTTTT. It is translated as CASSEGGRELFF. The whole variable domain, filled in from reference TRBV25-1 and TRBJ2-2, reads EADIYQTPRYLVIGTGKKITLECSQTMGHDKMYWYQQDPGMELHLIHYSYGVNSTEKGDLSSESTVSRIRTEHFPLTLESARPSHTSQYLCASSEGGRELFFGEGSRLTVL.

The CDR3 nucleotides are TGCGCCAGCAGACACTCGGACAGTGCGGTTGGCTACACCTTC. Translation gives CASRHSDSAVGYTF. V is TRBV5-1 and J is TRBJ1-2; D is possibly TRBD1 (6 bases). CDR3 length: 14 amino acids. The V end lost 5 bases, the J end lost 7 bases, and 18 bases lay between the germline ends. CDR1 and CDR2 from the germline V gene are SGHRS and YFSETQ.

The V call is TRBV2, the J call TRBJ1-2, with 9 positions matching TRBD1. The CDR3 extends over 12 amino acids. The junction had 0 bases not matched to a gene; V was cut back by 4 bases and J by 6 bases. The V gene's germline CDR1 is SNHLY and CDR2 FYNNEI. CDR3 residues: CASSGTGDGYTF. As DNA, the CDR3 is TGTGCCAGCAGTGGGACAGGGGATGGCTACACCTTC.

V usage is TRBV12-3 or TRBV12-4 and J usage is TRBJ2-1, with D hard to call. The CDR3 runs 9 residues. Trimming stripped 5 bases from V and 12 bases from J, with 5 bases between. CDR3 sequence (DNA): TGTGCCAGCAGTCGTGGGCAGTTCTTC. Translated, it gives CASSRGQFF.

This chain links TRBV6-5 with TRBJ2-5; 11 bases are shared with TRBD2. This CDR3 is 14 amino acids long. The V gene end was trimmed by 6 bases and the J gene end by 4 bases; junction bases not matched to a gene: 4. Germline V gives CDR1 MNHEY, CDR2 SVGAGI. The CDR3 DNA follows: TGTGCCAGCAGACCTAGCGGGGGGTCAGAGACCCAGTACTTC. It is translated as CASRPSGGSETQYF.

This clone was picked up one time. The chain is built from TRBV5-1 and TRBJ2-6; 9 bases are a match to TRBD1. Per germline, CDR1 SGHRS and CDR2 YFSETQ. The J segment lost 0 bases and the V segment lost 7 bases, leaving 8 bases of the junction unmatched. The CDR3 covers 17 residues. This chain's CDR3 is CASAPGQGVSGANVLTF. The DNA for the CDR3 is TGCGCCAGCGCACCGGGACAGGGAGTCTCTGGGGCCAACGTCCTGACTTTC.

The chain's CDR3 is CATSSVTDTQYF. The CDR3 coding sequence is TGTGCCACCAGTTCCGTTACAGATACGCAGTATTTT. The chain links TRBV24-1 to TRBJ2-3; D is undetermined. The ends were cut back, 6 bases at V and 3 bases at J, with 6 bases in the middle. This CDR3 spans 12 amino acids. From germline, CDR1 is KGHDR and CDR2 SFDVKD.

The gene calls are TRBV18 and TRBJ2-1; the match to TRBD2 covers 7 bases. CDR3 size: 13 residues. The J segment lost 5 bases and the V segment lost 5 bases, leaving 3 bases of the junction unmatched. Germline loops: CDR1 KGHSH, CDR2 LQKENI. The CDR3 coding sequence is TGTGCCAGCTCATCCGGGACTAACAATGAGCAGTTCTTC. This codes for CASSSGTNNEQFF.

This clone has more than one count but fewer than ten. V gene TRBV7-2 combines with J gene TRBJ1-2; D is unresolved. The germline gives CDR1 SGHTA, CDR2 FQGNSA. The length of the CDR3 is 15 residues. Trimming removed 5 bases at V and 3 bases at J, with 16 bases between. Written as DNA, the CDR3 is TGTGCCAGCAGCCAAAGGATGGCCGTTGACTATGGCTACACCTTC. Translation: CASSQRMAVDYGYTF.

V and J are TRBV3-1 (or the pseudogene TRBV3-2) and TRBJ1-2; D gene uncertain. The ends were cut back, 1 base at V and 7 bases at J, with 7 bases in the middle. The CDR3 is made up of 12 amino acids. Germline V CDR1 and CDR2: LGHDT, YNNKEL (reference sequence). The CDR3 loop is CASSQAESGYTF. CDR3 sequence (DNA): TGTGCCAGCAGCCAAGCTGAGAGTGGCTACACCTTC.

The V gene is TRBV30, the J gene TRBJ1-5; no clear D. CDR1 is GTSNPN and CDR2 is SVGIG in the germline V gene (reference sequence). There are 14 residues in the CDR3. The V gene lost 0 bases and the J gene lost 3 bases, with 9 bases spanning the gap. The CDR3 DNA sequence: TGTGCCTGGAGTGTAAAGCGGGACAATCAGCCCCAGCATTTT. It codes for CAWSVKRDNQPQHF.

The chain recombines TRBV10-1 with TRBJ1-1; tentatively, D is TRBD1 (5 bases). The germline V gene encodes CDR1 WNHNN and CDR2 SYGVQD (reference sequence). Trimming took 11 bases from V and 7 from J, leaving 20 bases between them. The CDR3 runs to 13 residues. Here the CDR3 reads CAGLRGDVDEAFF. CDR3 DNA: TGCGCCGGACTCAGAGGGGACGTCGATGAAGCTTTCTTT.

Only one count was recorded for this clone. CDR3 sequence (DNA): TGCGCCAGCAGCCTAATCGGACAGGGGTTGGGTGAAAAACTGTTTTTT. This translates into CASSLIGQGLGEKLFF. V and J are TRBV5-1 and TRBJ1-4; 9 bases are shared with TRBD1. Germline-derived CDR1 and CDR2 are SGHRS and YFSETQ. CDR3 length: 16 amino acids. Germline trimming cut 4 bases from V and 7 bases from J; bases unmatched to any gene: 11.

To note about this clone: Distinct nucleotide sequences in the sample also encode this CDR3. The V and J genes are TRBV5-1 and TRBJ1-2; D gene uncertain. V shed 0 bases and J shed 7 bases, with 7 bases lying between them. CDR1 and CDR2 from the germline V gene are SGHRS and YFSETQ. This CDR3 has 12 amino acids. CDR3 nucleotide sequence: TGCGCCAGCAGCTTGGACGCTAGTGGCTACACCTTC. Encoded protein: CASSLDASGYTF. Full variable domain (remainder filled in from reference TRBV5-1 and TRBJ1-2): KAGVTQTPRYLIKTRGQQVTLSCSPISGHRSVSWYQQTPGQGLQFLFEYFSETQRNKGNFPGRFSGRQFSNSRSEMNVSTLELGDSALYLCASSLDASGYTFGSGTRLTVV.

The J gene is TRBJ1-5, the V gene TRBV18; D possibly corresponds to TRBD1 (5 bases). There are 13 residues in the CDR3. Germline loops: CDR1 KGHSH, CDR2 LQKENI. V was shortened by 5 bases and J by 7 bases, with 12 bases between the two germline ends. The CDR3 region is CASSSQGGQPQHF. The CDR3 bases are TGTGCCAGCTCAAGTCAGGGAGGACAGCCCCAGCATTTT.

This clone was detected only a few times. The CDR3 DNA reads TGTGCCAGCAGTCCGCGACTAGCGGGAAGTGAGCAGTTCTTC. This sequence encodes CASSPRLAGSEQFF. V gene TRBV6-2 or TRBV6-3 combines with J gene TRBJ2-1, with TRBD2 matching 11 bases. Germline V gives CDR1 MNHEY, CDR2 SVGEGT. The CDR3 totals 14 residues. With V trimmed by 5 bases and J by 9 bases, 6 bases remained unmatched.

A few counts support this clone. The V call is TRBV7-3, the J call TRBJ1-1; D uncertain. Between the trimmed V and J ends, which lost 1 base and 0 bases, there was a span of 3 bases. Germline CDR1 SGHTA, CDR2 FQGTGA. CDR3 length equals 13 residues. The CDR3 here is CASSLILNTEAFF. As DNA, the CDR3 is TGTGCCAGCAGCTTAATTCTGAACACTGAAGCTTTCTTT.

The chain uses TRBV25-1 and TRBJ1-4; the D gene is possibly TRBD1 (6 bases). The V gene's germline CDR1 is MGHDK and CDR2 SYGVNS. The V gene lost 3 bases and the J gene lost 3 bases, with 11 bases spanning the gap. This CDR3 spans 15 amino acids. CDR3 amino acids: CASSDVGAANEKLFF. CDR3 nucleotide sequence: TGTGCCAGCAGTGATGTGGGGGCGGCTAATGAAAAACTGTTTTTT. Full variable domain (remainder filled in from reference TRBV25-1 and TRBJ1-4): EADIYQTPRYLVIGTGKKITLECSQTMGHDKMYWYQQDPGMELHLIHYSYGVNSTEKGDLSSESTVSRIRTEHFPLTLESARPSHTSQYLCASSDVGAANEKLFFGSGTQLSVL.

This chain uses TRBV20-1 with TRBJ2-7; 9 bases map to TRBD2. Germline lookup yields CDR1 DFQATT and CDR2 SNEGSKA (reference sequence). The trim removed 3 bases at V and 7 bases at J, leaving 10 bases unmatched. The CDR3 loop spans 14 amino acids. The CDR3 DNA reads TGCAGTGCTAGTTCGGCGGGGGGGCCGCGGGAGCAGTACTTC. The encoded protein is CSASSAGGPREQYF.

This chain connects TRBV2 to TRBJ1-4; unclear D gene. Germline values: CDR1 SNHLY, CDR2 FYNNEI. V lost 5 bases, J lost 8 bases, and 21 bases lay in between. CDR3 length: 16 amino acids. In DNA form, the CDR3 reads TGTGCCAGCAGTTACCTCCAGCCCCCGGAGGTGGAAAAACTGTTTTTT. This gives the protein CASSYLQPPEVEKLFF. The full variable domain, completed using reference TRBV2 and TRBJ1-4, is EPEVTQTPSHQVTQMGQEVILRCVPISNHLYFYWYRQILGQKVEFLVSFYNNEISEKSEIFDDQFSVERPDGSNFTLKIRSTKLEDSAMYFCASSYLQPPEVEKLFFGSGTQLSVL.

This chain joins TRBV7-9 and TRBJ2-1; tentatively, D is TRBD1 (5 bases). Germline CDR1 SEHNR, CDR2 FQNEAQ (reference sequence). This CDR3 comprises 15 residues. Trimming pared 4 bases from V and 6 bases from J, leaving 16 bases between. The CDR3 sequence: CASSSFLQDTNEQFF. The CDR3 DNA is TGTGCCAGCAGCTCCTTCTTACAGGATACCAATGAGCAGTTCTTC.